This TCR beta chain is from a study of blood T cell repertoires in COVID-19. Study context: The United States, Italy and Spain were the sources of the acute and convalescent COVID-19 samples.

Authors' data handling: Counts of nucleated cells, estimated from reference gene primer amplification, were obtained. Assay used: immunoSEQ multiplex PCR; TCRdb lists only in-frame clones, some missing. V and J calls and clone size are as listed in that table; D and trimming were resolved from the DNA. The sample lists over 200,000 clones; about 91% were seen once. This clone was recorded once. Seattle participants joined during active infection and were tracked over time. This CDR3 region has 14 residues. Germline CDR1 reads SGHKS; CDR2 reads YYEKEE (reference sequence). V lost 0 bases and J lost 7, with 10 bases in between.

This clonotype was sampled from a person under 35 with COVID-19, enrolled during active disease. Material for sequencing was peripheral blood. The V and J genes are TRBV5-5 and TRBJ1-4, with a possible D match to TRBD1 (5 bases). The CDR3 here is CASSLEGLGEKLFF. CDR3 nucleotides: TGTGCCAGCAGCTTGGAGGGGCTGGGTGAAAAACTGTTTTTT.